This TCR beta chain was sequenced during a study of blood T cell repertoires in COVID-19. Germline CDR1 reads SEHNR; CDR2 reads FQNEAQ (reference sequence). The CDR3 loop spans 14 amino acids. With 5 bases removed from V and 4 bases from J, the gap between germline ends came to 14 bases. Sequenced by immunoSEQ multiplex PCR; TCRdb stores in-frame clones only, minus some. The table shows 250,000 or so clones, with around 90% occurring only once. The chain employs TRBV7-9 and TRBJ1-2; D ambiguous. The TCR was taken from a man aged 25 to 40 with COVID-19, enrolled during active disease. The sequencing input was peripheral blood. CDR3 amino acids: CASSPRDEGYGYTF. DNA for the CDR3: TGTGCCAGCAGCCCACGAGACGAGGGCTATGGCTACACCTTC.